These 10 T cell receptor beta chains were all obtained from the same sample, sequenced in a study of T cells after yellow fever vaccination. A single record per CDR3 protein comes from TCRdb applying MiXCR to the 5' RACE reads. The sample holds about 140,000 distinct CDR3 sequences; approximately 6.6% are singletons and the top ten take about 0.6%. The source was CD4+ T cells sorted from PBMCs, collected 10 days after the yellow fever booster vaccination. The receptors originated from a man under 40 who received the YFV17D yellow fever vaccine.

This clonotype was detected a few times. J is TRBJ2-1 and V is TRBV6-1; 8 bases match TRBD2. Germline-derived CDR1 and CDR2 are MNHNS and SASEGT. CDR3 length equals 18 residues. The junction had 9 bases not matched to a gene; V was cut back by 1 base and J by 1 base. CDR3 in DNA: TGTGCCAGCAGTGAAGGTATAAGCGGGAGATTATCCTACAATGAGCAGTTCTTC. It translates to CASSEGISGRLSYNEQFF.

The table lists this clonotype with many counts. The chain recombines TRBV7-2 with TRBJ2-7, with D hard to call. The germline V gene has CDR1 SGHTA and CDR2 FQGNSA. This CDR3 comprises 15 residues. V dropped 1 base and J dropped 3 bases, with 13 bases sitting between them. Here the CDR3 DNA reads TGTGCCAGCAGCTTAGGACCCGTCGGGTTCTACGAGCAGTACTTC. This sequence encodes CASSLGPVGFYEQYF.

As regards this clonotype: This may be a read error: a much more frequent sequence differs by one nucleotide. The V call is TRBV4-1, the J call TRBJ1-4; D unresolved. Germline lookup yields CDR1 MGHRA and CDR2 YSYEKL. The CDR3 is made up of 14 amino acids. The CDR3 is CGSSLSLGNEKLFF. The CDR3 DNA follows: TGCGGCAGCAGCCTTTCCCTTGGGAATGAAAAACTGTTTTTT.

Only a few counts were recorded for this clonotype. The gene calls are TRBV5-4 and TRBJ2-3; D could derive from TRBD1 or TRBD2 (5 bases each). Trimming took 6 bases from V and 0 from J, leaving 8 bases between them. Germline-derived CDR1 and CDR2 are SGHNT and YYREEE (reference sequence). CDR3 length equals 13 residues. The DNA for the CDR3 is TGTGCCAGCAAACGGGACAGCACAGATACGCAGTATTTT. It is translated as CASKRDSTDTQYF.

The DNA for the CDR3 is TGTGCCAGCAGCTTAGTTAACCAATATGGCTACACCTTC. Translated, it gives CASSLVNQYGYTF. This sequence joins TRBV7-2 and TRBJ1-2, with no clear D. Germline loops: CDR1 SGHTA, CDR2 FQGNSA. The CDR3 has 13 amino acids. V lost 1 base, J lost 5 bases, and 8 bases lay in between.

Worth noting for this clonotype: Given a much more abundant clone one base away, this may be a read error. The rearrangement links TRBV9 to TRBJ1-5; D unclear. Germline V gives CDR1 SGDLS, CDR2 YYNGEE. V was cut by 2 bases and J by 2 bases, with 8 bases left in between. CDR3 size: 14 residues. CDR3 in DNA: TGTGCCAGCAGCGTTCAGGCGGGCAATCAGCCCCAGCATTTT. This encodes CASSVQAGNQPQHF. Looking up the rest from reference TRBV9 and TRBJ1-5 gives the full variable domain: DSGVTQTPKHLITATGQRVTLRCSPRSGDLSVYWYQQSLDQGLQFLIQYYNGEERAKGNILERFSAQQFPDLHSELNLSSLELGDSALYFCASSVQAGNQPQHFGDGTRLSIL.

This clonotype was counted a few times. CDR3 residues: CASSFSSDTDTQYF. CDR3 in DNA: TGCGCCAGCAGCTTTTCTAGCGACACAGATACGCAGTATTTT. This chain links TRBV5-1 with TRBJ2-3, with D perhaps matching TRBD2 (6 bases). V was trimmed by 2 bases and J by 2 bases, leaving 9 bases between them. The CDR3 runs 14 residues. Per the germline V gene, CDR1 is SGHRS and CDR2 is YFSETQ.

This clonotype was picked up a small number of times. This sequence joins TRBV18 and TRBJ2-7; D uncertain. Trimming pared 0 bases from V and 0 bases from J, leaving 9 bases between. Germline CDR1 is KGHSH and CDR2 is LQKENI. The CDR3 sequence is 15 residues long. The CDR3 spells CASSPPSVRSYEQYF. In DNA form, the CDR3 reads TGTGCCAGCTCACCACCGTCGGTGCGCTCCTACGAGCAGTACTTC.

This clonotype was seen at least ten times. The V and J genes are TRBV18 and TRBJ1-5; possibly TRBD1 for D (6 bases). The V end lost 4 bases, the J end lost 6 bases, and 10 bases lay between the germline ends. This CDR3 has 13 amino acids. Germline loops: CDR1 KGHSH, CDR2 LQKENI. The CDR3 region has the DNA TGTGCCAGCTCACAGGGGGATGCTCAGCCCCAGCATTTT. Its translation: CASSQGDAQPQHF.

Notes on this clonotype: A much larger clone lies a single base off, so this may be a read error. The V call is TRBV9, the J call TRBJ2-7, with D perhaps being TRBD1 or TRBD2 (5 bases each). CDR3 size: 15 residues. Germline values: CDR1 SGDLS, CDR2 YYNGEE. The CDR3 bases are TGTGCCAGCAGCGTAGGGGGGAAATCCTCCTACGAGCAGCACTTC. Translating gives CASSVGGKSSYEQHF.